This note documents a single TCR beta chain sequence. Per the authors' pipeline: Amplified reference gene primers provided the basis for estimating nucleated cell counts. Libraries were prepared by immunoSEQ multiplex PCR; TCRdb keeps only in-frame clonotypes and omits some of them. V, J and clone size reflect that table, while D and trimming were determined from the DNA. The sample holds about 140,000 clones, roughly four fifths seen once. This sample is part of a study of blood T cell repertoires in COVID-19. About the research overall: Samples came from the United States, Italy and Spain, spanning acute and convalescent COVID-19. The analysed material was cDNA or gDNA that came from T cells, B-cell-depleted T cells, or PBMCs.

Material for sequencing was peripheral blood. This TCR derives from a human donor in a cohort sampled during active COVID-19.

The CDR3 here is CASSEVASGGSSADTQYF. In DNA, the CDR3 is TGTGCCAGCAGTGAAGTGGCTAGCGGGGGCTCTAGTGCAGATACGCAGTATTTT. This chain connects TRBV6-1 to TRBJ2-3, with 10 positions matching TRBD2. Germline CDR1 reads MNHNS; CDR2 reads SASEGT. J was trimmed by 4 bases and V by 1 base; bases with no gene match: 11. The length of the CDR3 is 18 residues.